The next 22 T cell receptor beta chains were all read from a single sample in a study of cytomegalovirus exposure and HLA in healthy donors. PCR was performed using 60 Vbeta and 13 Jbeta primers. Profiling relied on immunoSEQ multiplex PCR, and the TCRdb table lists in-frame clones only, not all of them. The top ten hold more than 2% of the sample, which has 100,000 or so clones, about 79% seen once. The sequencing input was PBMCs. The receptors originated from a human donor in good health.

As DNA, the CDR3 is TGCGCCAGCGACGTTGCTAGCGGGGGGGAGGAGACCGGGGAGCTGTTTTTT. Translated, it gives CASDVASGGEETGELFF. J is TRBJ2-2 and V is TRBV10-2; 12 bases are shared with TRBD2. V lost 8 bases to trimming and J lost 5 bases; unmatched junction nucleotides: 12. The V gene's germline CDR1 is WSHSY and CDR2 SAAADI. The CDR3 covers 17 residues.

The V gene is TRBV28, the J gene TRBJ1-5, with D possibly being TRBD1 (5 bases). The CDR3 has 14 amino acids. The V gene lost 3 bases and the J gene lost 7 bases, with 13 bases spanning the gap. The germline V gene has CDR1 MDHEN and CDR2 SYDVKM. The CDR3 here is CASSFFRGGQPQHF. CDR3 nucleotide sequence: TGTGCCAGCAGTTTTTTTAGGGGTGGCCAGCCCCAGCATTTT.

The chain combines TRBV5-5 with TRBJ1-5; tentative D call: TRBD1 (5 bases). This CDR3 region has 13 residues. V lost 4 bases to trimming and J lost 5 bases, with 10 bases between them. Germline V CDR1 and CDR2: SGHKS, YYEKEE (reference sequence). CDR3 sequence reads: CASSPDSDQPQHF. DNA of the CDR3: TGTGCCAGCAGCCCAGACAGTGATCAGCCCCAGCATTTT.

The J gene is TRBJ2-1, the V gene TRBV28; 12 bases map to TRBD2. Germline V gives CDR1 MDHEN, CDR2 SYDVKM. The V segment lost 7 bases and the J segment 5 bases; nucleotides outside the gene matches: 6. This CDR3 region has 15 residues. CDR3 coding DNA: TGTGCCAGCACCAATCGACTAGCGGGGGACAATGAGCAGTTCTTC. Its translation is CASTNRLAGDNEQFF.

This clone showed up just a few times. The V call is TRBV11-3, the J call TRBJ2-7; D uncertain. Germline CDR1 is SGHNT and CDR2 is YENEEA. Trimming removed 0 bases from V and 0 bases from J, with 6 bases in between. This CDR3 contains 14 residues. The CDR3 sequence: CASSLDHNSYEQYF. As DNA, the CDR3 is TGTGCCAGCAGCTTAGATCACAACTCCTACGAGCAGTACTTC.

V and J are TRBV7-2 and TRBJ1-1; 8 nucleotides match TRBD1. Germline CDR1 reads SGHTA; CDR2 reads FQGNSA. This CDR3 has 14 amino acids. Trimming at V came to 5 bases and at J to 4 bases, leaving 6 bases not matched to a gene. The CDR3 DNA follows: TGTGCCAGCAGCCCGAGGACAGGGACCACTGAAGCTTTCTTT. Translation: CASSPRTGTTEAFF.

Turning to this clone: The junction shows a germline mismatch at one end, possibly a read error. V gene TRBV7-9 combines with J gene TRBJ2-3, with 7 bases fitting TRBD1. In germline, CDR1 is SEHNR, CDR2 FQNEAQ (reference sequence). This CDR3 spans 14 amino acids. The CDR3 protein is CSSSFGQATDTQYF. The CDR3 DNA reads TGTTCCAGCAGCTTCGGACAGGCCACAGATACGCAGTATTTT.

This sequence joins TRBV28 and TRBJ1-2; D unclear. This CDR3 comprises 12 residues. Germline-derived CDR1 and CDR2 are MDHEN and SYDVKM. V dropped 1 base and J dropped 4 bases, with 4 bases sitting between them. Here the CDR3 DNA reads TGTGCCAGCAGTTTATCCATCTATGGCTACACCTTC. As protein: CASSLSIYGYTF.

The rearrangement links TRBV5-1 to TRBJ2-5; 7 nucleotides agree with TRBD1. V was clipped by 5 bases and J by 3 bases; unmatched bases: 1. CDR3 length: 12 amino acids. From germline, CDR1 is SGHRS and CDR2 YFSETQ. CDR3 sequence: CASSTGEETQYF. The CDR3, as DNA: TGCGCCAGCAGTACAGGGGAAGAGACCCAGTACTTC.

J is TRBJ2-5 and V is TRBV18, with 9 bases aligning to TRBD2. Germline CDR1 and CDR2: KGHSH and LQKENI. V was clipped by 2 bases and J by 4 bases; unmatched bases: 5. This CDR3 has 15 residues. The CDR3 region is CASSPLAGEGETQYF. Here the CDR3 DNA reads TGTGCCAGCTCACCATTAGCGGGAGAGGGAGAGACCCAGTACTTC.

The V and J genes are TRBV6-6 and TRBJ2-3; 7 bases fit TRBD2. V shed 8 bases and J 10 bases; nucleotides not matched to a gene: 15. Looked up from germline, CDR1 is MNHNY and CDR2 is SVGAGI (reference sequence). The CDR3 contains 14 residues. The CDR3 reads CASGLAGLGLPQYF. CDR3 nucleotides: TGTGCCAGCGGCTTAGCGGGCCTGGGCCTCCCGCAGTATTTT.

The chain carries TRBV19 and TRBJ1-5; perhaps TRBD1 as D (5 bases). Trimming shortened V by 1 base and J by 2 bases, and 12 bases separated the two germline ends. The germline gives CDR1 LNHDA, CDR2 SQIVND (reference sequence). CDR3 length: 16 amino acids. The CDR3 sequence is CASSIVSGQGNQPQHF. Written as DNA, the CDR3 is TGTGCCAGTAGTATAGTCTCAGGGCAGGGCAATCAGCCCCAGCATTTT.

The genes are TRBV9 and TRBJ2-3, with D perhaps matching TRBD1 (6 bases). Germline CDR1 reads SGDLS; CDR2 reads YYNGEE. CDR3 length: 15 amino acids. V was pared by 0 bases and J by 1 base, with 9 bases between. The DNA for the CDR3 is TGTGCCAGCAGCGTAGGTAACAGGGGCACAGATACGCAGTATTTT. This codes for CASSVGNRGTDTQYF.

This clone was recorded only once. Here the CDR3 omits its conserved ending phenylalanine or tryptophan, so a read error is the likely source. The DNA is omitted, as the CDR3 cannot be located on it reliably, and the CDR3 follows TCRdb's listing. The chain links TRBV2 to TRBJ1-1; whether TRBD1, the table's D call, matches the DNA was not checked. CDR1 and CDR2 (germline): SNHLY, FYNNEI. The CDR3 sequence runs 15 residues, both termini included. CDR3 amino acids: CASKNSLSSPGTGLI.

This clone appeared a few times. This chain uses TRBV29-1 with TRBJ1-1; 9 bases match TRBD1. CDR1 is SQVTM, CDR2 ANQGSEA, per germline. There are 14 residues in the CDR3. Trimming cost V 7 bases and J 3 bases; bases outside gene matches: 9. This CDR3 is CSAGTGSGYTEAFF. The CDR3 coding sequence is TGCAGCGCAGGGACAGGGTCCGGGTACACTGAAGCTTTCTTT. Looking up the rest from reference TRBV29-1 and TRBJ1-1 gives the full variable domain: SAVISQKPSRDICQRGTSLTIQCQVDSQVTMMFWYRQQPGQSLTLIATANQGSEATYESGFVIDKFPISRPNLTFSTLTVSNMSPEDSSIYLCSAGTGSGYTEAFFGQGTRLTVV.

CDR3 DNA sequence: TGCGCCAGCAGCTCCGGACAGTGGGGGGGGGAGCAGTACTTC. Translated: CASSSGQWGGEQYF. The chain links TRBV5-1 to TRBJ2-7, with TRBD2 as a possible D gene (7 bases). The germline CDR1 and CDR2 sequences are SGHRS and YFSETQ. V was cut by 3 bases and J by 7 bases, with 17 bases left in between. The CDR3 has 14 amino acids. The variable domain in full, completed from reference TRBV5-1 and TRBJ2-7, reads KAGVTQTPRYLIKTRGQQVTLSCSPISGHRSVSWYQQTPGQGLQFLFEYFSETQRNKGNFPGRFSGRQFSNSRSEMNVSTLELGDSALYLCASSSGQWGGEQYFGPGTRLTVT.

This rearrangement joins TRBV5-1 to TRBJ2-3; 7 nucleotides line up with TRBD2. The CDR3 length is 12 residues. Germline CDR1 reads SGHRS; CDR2 reads YFSETQ. Unmatched junction bases numbered 0, after V lost 4 bases and J lost 4 bases. Written as DNA, the CDR3 is TGCGCCAGCAGCGCGGGGGCAGATACGCAGTATTTT. Its protein is CASSAGADTQYF.

This clone occurred a few times. The chain combines TRBV2 with TRBJ2-3; weak D call: TRBD2 (6 bases). Germline lookup yields CDR1 SNHLY and CDR2 FYNNEI. Trimming took 1 base from V and 8 from J, leaving 10 bases between them. This CDR3 spans 13 amino acids. The CDR3 is CASSEGIAATQYF. The CDR3 DNA follows: TGTGCCAGCAGTGAAGGGATAGCGGCTACGCAGTATTTT. Drawing the rest from reference TRBV2 and TRBJ2-3, the complete variable domain is EPEVTQTPSHQVTQMGQEVILRCVPISNHLYFYWYRQILGQKVEFLVSFYNNEISEKSEIFDDQFSVERPDGSNFTLKIRSTKLEDSAMYFCASSEGIAATQYFGPGTRLTVL.

The chain couples TRBV2 to TRBJ2-1; TRBD2 agrees at 8 bases. The V gene end was trimmed by 6 bases and the J gene end by 0 bases; junction bases not matched to a gene: 7. This CDR3 comprises 16 residues. Germline-derived CDR1 and CDR2 are SNHLY and FYNNEI. CDR3 bases: TGTGCCAGCAGGAAAGTAGCGGGGAGCTCCTACAATGAGCAGTTCTTC. Translation: CASRKVAGSSYNEQFF.

This chain joins TRBV6-5 and TRBJ1-1; 8 bases line up with TRBD1. Germline CDR1 is MNHEY and CDR2 is SVGAGI. CDR3 length equals 13 residues. V shed 6 bases and J 5 bases; nucleotides not matched to a gene: 5. The CDR3: CASRQTGVTEAFF. In DNA, the CDR3 is TGTGCCAGCAGACAGACAGGGGTGACTGAAGCTTTCTTT.

This clone came up a few times. V gene TRBV11-2 combines with J gene TRBJ2-7, with 9 bases matching TRBD2. This CDR3 region has 14 residues. J was trimmed by 4 bases and V by 5 bases; bases with no gene match: 6. Looked up from germline, CDR1 is SGHAT and CDR2 is FQNNGV. The CDR3 DNA follows: TGTGCCAGCAGCCCGGGGACTAGCCTATACGAGCAGTACTTC. Residues: CASSPGTSLYEQYF. Variable domain in full (rest from reference TRBV11-2 and TRBJ2-7): EAGVAQSPRYKIIEKRQSVAFWCNPISGHATLYWYQQILGQGPKLLIQFQNNGVVDDSQLPKDRFSAERLKGVDSTLKIQPAKLEDSAVYLCASSPGTSLYEQYFGPGTRLTVT.

The chain joins TRBV27 to TRBJ2-1; TRBD2 is a possible D gene (6 bases). Germline loops: CDR1 MNHEY, CDR2 SMNVEV (reference sequence). The CDR3 is made up of 16 amino acids. Trimming left V 6 bases short and J 6 bases short, with 21 bases between. The CDR3 DNA reads as TGTGCCAGCAGAGAAAGGAGCGGGTTTCGTCGCAATGAGCAGTTCTTC. Translating it yields CASRERSGFRRNEQFF.